The clone carrying this T cell receptor (beta chain) has at least ten counts. The antigen is undetermined. TCR beta CDR3 regions were amplified from RNA. In the first-round RT-PCR of the TCR CDR3, the HTBI primer set was used. TCRdb re-derived calls from the multiplex PCR reads in MiXCR, one entry per CDR3 protein. This table holds around 340,000 distinct CDR3 sequences, around 13% found once. V was trimmed by 3 bases and J by 10 bases, leaving 13 bases between them. This CDR3 is built from 14 residues. In germline, CDR1 is MNHNS, CDR2 SASEGT. Diagnosis relied on clinical symptoms, serum thyroxine and TRAb, thyroid ultrasound and orbital computed tomography. This sample is part of a study of T cells in Graves' hyperthyroidism and ophthalmopathy. Findings and caveats of the study: The model anticipated ophthalmopathy a median approximately six months pre-onset. A model of 13 V-J pairs discriminated ophthalmopathy from stable hyperthyroidism.

The source material was blood. V gene TRBV6-1 combines with J gene TRBJ1-6; D possibly corresponds to TRBD1 (5 bases). The receptor comes from a woman aged 25-40 years with Graves' hyperthyroidism. In DNA form, the CDR3 reads TGTGCCAGCAGTGACTTGGGGGGTAGATCACCCCTCCACTTT. Its translation is CASSDLGGRSPLHF.